This T cell receptor (beta chain) was captured by sequencing in a study of shared T cell receptors in the human thymus. Sequencing used immunoSEQ multiplex PCR; TCRdb keeps in-frame clones, though not all of them. The table includes hundreds of thousands of clones, approximately 83% detected once. With respect to this clone: This same CDR3 is encoded by further DNA sequences in the sample.

The CDR3 has 11 amino acids. V was pared by 3 bases and J by 5 bases, with 7 bases between. Germline V CDR1 and CDR2: DFQATT, SNEGSKA (reference sequence). The sample was also linked to a second study, of human thymus T cells. As that study records: Thymic resections from corrective heart surgery supplied the tissue. The authors found apparently biased V and J gene usage in thymic and blood repertoires.

The TCR was taken from a girl under two years old with a congenital heart defect. The chain links TRBV20-1 to TRBJ1-2; tentatively, D is TRBD1 (5 bases). The sample taken for sequencing was thymocytes. The CDR3 protein is CSASGGYGYTF. The CDR3 DNA reads as TGCAGTGCTAGTGGGGGGTATGGCTACACCTTC.